This T cell receptor (beta chain) was recorded in a study of blood T cell repertoires in COVID-19. Data came from immunoSEQ multiplex PCR; TCRdb stores just in-frame clones and leaves some out. The sample carries about 170,000 clones, roughly 82% recorded once. This TCR came from a woman in her sixties or seventies with acute or convalescent COVID-19. What was sequenced was peripheral blood.

The CDR3 DNA reads TGTGCCAGCAGCCTTACGTCGACAGCGAACACCGGGGAGCTGTTTTTT. This translates into CASSLTSTANTGELFF. The V gene is TRBV7-2, the J gene TRBJ2-2; the D gene is possibly TRBD1 (5 bases). CDR3 length: 16 amino acids. V was shortened by 5 bases and J by 0 bases, with 13 bases between the two germline ends. Germline V lookup: CDR1 SGHTA, CDR2 FQGNSA.